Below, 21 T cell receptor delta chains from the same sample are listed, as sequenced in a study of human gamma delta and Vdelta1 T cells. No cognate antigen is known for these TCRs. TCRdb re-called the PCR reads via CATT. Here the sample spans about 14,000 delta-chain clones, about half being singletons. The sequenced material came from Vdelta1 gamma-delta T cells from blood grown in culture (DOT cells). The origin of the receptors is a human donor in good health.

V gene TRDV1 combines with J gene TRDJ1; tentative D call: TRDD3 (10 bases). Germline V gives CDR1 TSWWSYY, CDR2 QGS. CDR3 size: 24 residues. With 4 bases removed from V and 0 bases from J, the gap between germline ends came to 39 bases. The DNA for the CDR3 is TGTGCTCTTGGGGTCCGGCCTTCCTACGACACAGGTACTGGGGGATCGCCGTACACCGATAAACTCATCTTT. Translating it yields CALGVRPSYDTGTGGSPYTDKLIF.

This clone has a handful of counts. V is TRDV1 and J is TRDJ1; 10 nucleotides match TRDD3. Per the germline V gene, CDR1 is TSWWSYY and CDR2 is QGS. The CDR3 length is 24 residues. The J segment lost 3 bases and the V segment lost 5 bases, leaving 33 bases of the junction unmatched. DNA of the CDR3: TGTGCTCTTGGGCCCTTCGTTCCCCCTCGGGGCCATACTGGGGGATTCTACATATCCGATAAACTCATCTTT. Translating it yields CALGPFVPPRGHTGGFYISDKLIF.

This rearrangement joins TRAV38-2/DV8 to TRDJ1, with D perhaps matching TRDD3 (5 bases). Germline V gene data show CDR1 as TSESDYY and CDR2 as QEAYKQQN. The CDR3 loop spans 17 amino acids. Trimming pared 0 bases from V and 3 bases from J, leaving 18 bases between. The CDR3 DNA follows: TGTGCTTATAGGAGCGTGCACCCCACTGGTAGCGCCGATAAACTCATCTTT. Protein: CAYRSVHPTGSADKLIF.

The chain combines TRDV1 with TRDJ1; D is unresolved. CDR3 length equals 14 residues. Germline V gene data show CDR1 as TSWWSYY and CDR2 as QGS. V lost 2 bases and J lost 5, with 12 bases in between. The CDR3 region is CALGERSLDDKLIF. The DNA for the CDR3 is TGTGCTCTTGGGGAAAGGTCTCTCGATGATAAACTCATCTTT.

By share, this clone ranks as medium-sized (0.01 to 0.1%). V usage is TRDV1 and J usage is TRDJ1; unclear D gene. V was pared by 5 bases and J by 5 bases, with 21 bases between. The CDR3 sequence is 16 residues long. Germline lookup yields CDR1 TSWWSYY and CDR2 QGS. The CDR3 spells CALGPSRNLTQDKLIF. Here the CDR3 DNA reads TGTGCTCTTGGGCCCTCGAGGAATCTTACGCAAGATAAACTCATCTTT.

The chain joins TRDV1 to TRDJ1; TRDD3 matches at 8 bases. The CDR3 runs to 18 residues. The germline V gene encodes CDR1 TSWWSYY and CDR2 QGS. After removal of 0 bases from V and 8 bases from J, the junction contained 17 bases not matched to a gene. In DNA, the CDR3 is TGTGCTCTTGGGGAACTTGCCTTCCGAGTACTGGGGGGCCAAAAACTCATCTTT. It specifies CALGELAFRVLGGQKLIF.

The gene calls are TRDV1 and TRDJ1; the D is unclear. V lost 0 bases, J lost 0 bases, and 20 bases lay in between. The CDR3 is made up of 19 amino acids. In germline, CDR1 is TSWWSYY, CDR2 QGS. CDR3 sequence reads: CALGELSTTRTSYTDKLIF. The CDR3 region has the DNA TGTGCTCTTGGGGAACTCTCCACTACACGTACGTCCTACACCGATAAACTCATCTTT.

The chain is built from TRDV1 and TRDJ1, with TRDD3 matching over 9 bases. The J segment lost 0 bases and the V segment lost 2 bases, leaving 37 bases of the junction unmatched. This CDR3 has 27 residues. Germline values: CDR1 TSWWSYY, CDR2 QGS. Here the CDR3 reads CALGEVSGIGHRGVLPRGDTHTDKLIF. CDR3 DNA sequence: TGTGCTCTTGGGGAAGTCTCGGGAATCGGCCATCGGGGGGTCCTTCCCCGGGGGGATACACACACCGATAAACTCATCTTT.

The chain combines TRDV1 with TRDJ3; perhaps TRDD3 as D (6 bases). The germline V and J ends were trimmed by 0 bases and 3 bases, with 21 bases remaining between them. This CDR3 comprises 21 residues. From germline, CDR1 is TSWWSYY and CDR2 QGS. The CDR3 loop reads CALGELVSTAGDGWDTRQMFF. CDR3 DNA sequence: TGTGCTCTTGGGGAACTCGTTAGCACTGCTGGGGATGGCTGGGACACCCGACAGATGTTTTTC.

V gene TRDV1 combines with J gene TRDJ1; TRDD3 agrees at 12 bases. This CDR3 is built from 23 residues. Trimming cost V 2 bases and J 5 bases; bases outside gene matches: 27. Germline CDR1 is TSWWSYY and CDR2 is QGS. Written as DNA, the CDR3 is TGTGCTCTTGGGGAAAGCTTCCTGCCAAATGCTGGGGGATACGCGTGTGGTGAAGATAAACTCATCTTT. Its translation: CALGESFLPNAGGYACGEDKLIF.

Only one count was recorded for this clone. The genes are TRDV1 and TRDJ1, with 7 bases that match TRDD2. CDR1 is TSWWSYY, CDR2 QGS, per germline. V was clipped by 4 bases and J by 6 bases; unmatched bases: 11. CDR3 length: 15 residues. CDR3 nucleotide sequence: TGTGCTCTTGGGGGATCAGCGGCCTTCCTCAATAAACTCATCTTT. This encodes CALGGSAAFLNKLIF.

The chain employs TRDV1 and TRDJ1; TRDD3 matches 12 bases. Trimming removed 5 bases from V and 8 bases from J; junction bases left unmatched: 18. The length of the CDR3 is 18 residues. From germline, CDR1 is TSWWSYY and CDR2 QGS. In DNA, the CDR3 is TGTGCTCTTGGGAACTCCAACTCCGAACTGGGGGATACTATAAAACTCATCTTT. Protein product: CALGNSNSELGDTIKLIF.

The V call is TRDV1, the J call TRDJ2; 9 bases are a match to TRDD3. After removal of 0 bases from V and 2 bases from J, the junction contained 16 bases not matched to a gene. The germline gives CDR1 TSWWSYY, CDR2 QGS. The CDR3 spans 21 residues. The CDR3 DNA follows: TGTGCTCTTGGGGAACTAGAGTACTCTGGGTACTGGGGGACCTTGACAGCACAACTCTTCTTT. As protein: CALGELEYSGYWGTLTAQLFF.

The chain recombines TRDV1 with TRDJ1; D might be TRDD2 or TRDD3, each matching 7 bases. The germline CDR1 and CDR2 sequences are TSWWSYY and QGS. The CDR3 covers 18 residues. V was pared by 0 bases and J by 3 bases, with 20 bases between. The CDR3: CALGELFLRGIQSDKLIF. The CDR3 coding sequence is TGTGCTCTTGGGGAACTGTTCCTACGAGGGATACAGTCCGATAAACTCATCTTT.

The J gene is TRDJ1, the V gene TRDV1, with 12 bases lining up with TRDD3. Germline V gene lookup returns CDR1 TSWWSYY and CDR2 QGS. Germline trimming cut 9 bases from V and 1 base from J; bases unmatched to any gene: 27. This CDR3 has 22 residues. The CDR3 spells CALHIPPHTGGYKPIPTDKLIF. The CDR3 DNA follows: TGTGCTCTCCATATTCCGCCCCATACTGGGGGATACAAACCAATCCCCACCGATAAACTCATCTTT.

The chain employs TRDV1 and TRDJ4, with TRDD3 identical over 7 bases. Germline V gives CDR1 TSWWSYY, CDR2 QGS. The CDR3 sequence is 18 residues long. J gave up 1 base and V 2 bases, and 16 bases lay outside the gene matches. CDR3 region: CALGESPYWGHSFRPLIF. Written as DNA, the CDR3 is TGTGCTCTTGGGGAATCCCCCTACTGGGGACACAGCTTCAGACCCCTGATCTTT.

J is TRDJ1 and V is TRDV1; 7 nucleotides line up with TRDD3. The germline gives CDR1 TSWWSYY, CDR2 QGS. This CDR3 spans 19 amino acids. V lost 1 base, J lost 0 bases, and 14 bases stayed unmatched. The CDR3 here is CALGEPPATGGDYTDKLIF. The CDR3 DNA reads TGTGCTCTTGGGGAACCTCCGGCGACCGGGGGGGATTACACCGATAAACTCATCTTT.

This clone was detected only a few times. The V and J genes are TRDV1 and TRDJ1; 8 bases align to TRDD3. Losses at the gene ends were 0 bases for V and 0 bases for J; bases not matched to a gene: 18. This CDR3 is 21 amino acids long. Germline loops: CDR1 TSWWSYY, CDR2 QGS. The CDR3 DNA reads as TGTGCTCTTGGGGAACTTCCTACCCGAAGGGGATACCCCCTGTACACCGATAAACTCATCTTT. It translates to CALGELPTRRGYPLYTDKLIF.

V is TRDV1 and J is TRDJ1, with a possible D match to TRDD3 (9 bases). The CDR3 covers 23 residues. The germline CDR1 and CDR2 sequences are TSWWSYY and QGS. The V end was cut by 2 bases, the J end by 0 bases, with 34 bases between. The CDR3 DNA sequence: TGTGCTCTTGGGGAAACTTCCTACGAAAGGCCTGGACACTGGGGGAAATACACCGATAAACTCATCTTT. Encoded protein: CALGETSYERPGHWGKYTDKLIF.

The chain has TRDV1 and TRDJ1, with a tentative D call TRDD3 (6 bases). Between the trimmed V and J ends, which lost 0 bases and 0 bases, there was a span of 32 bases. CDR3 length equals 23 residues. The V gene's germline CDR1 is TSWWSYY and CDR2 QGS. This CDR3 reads CALGELRFQKTWGFPQHTDKLIF. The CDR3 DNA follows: TGTGCTCTTGGGGAACTTCGCTTCCAAAAGACATGGGGGTTCCCCCAGCACACCGATAAACTCATCTTT.

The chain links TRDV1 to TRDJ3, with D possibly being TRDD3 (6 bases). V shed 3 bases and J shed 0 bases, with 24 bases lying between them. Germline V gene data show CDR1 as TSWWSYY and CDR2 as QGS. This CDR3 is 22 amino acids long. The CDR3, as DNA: TGTGCTCTTGGGGACCACTGGGACTATTCTTATGGCACCTCCTGGGACACCCGACAGATGTTTTTC. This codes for CALGDHWDYSYGTSWDTRQMFF.